The 19 T cell receptor beta chains presented below share a single source sample, sequenced in a study of blood T cell repertoires in COVID-19 (TCRdb year 2020). Library prep was done by the immunoSEQ multiplex PCR assay. Drawn from immuneACCESS, this table holds only the in-frame rearrangements with V and J called that TCRdb kept. Clones are partly lost; checked studies trace under half to an unresolved V gene and leave the rest unexplained. Counted in this sample were 250,000 or so clones; about 86% of them appeared once. The ten largest clones capture approximately 2% of the sample. The specimen sequenced was peripheral blood. All receptors come from a man younger than 40 with active or convalescent COVID-19.

In its sample, this clone was seen once. The chain combines TRBV5-6 with TRBJ2-7; 11 positions match TRBD1. Unmatched junction bases numbered 2, after V lost 3 bases and J lost 3 bases. Germline loops: CDR1 SGHDT, CDR2 YYEEEE. The CDR3 spans 14 residues. The CDR3 bases are TGTGCCAGCAGCTCCGGGACAGGGGGCTACGAGCAGTACTTC. Protein: CASSSGTGGYEQYF.

V usage is TRBV6-5 and J usage is TRBJ1-2, with TRBD1 identical over 9 bases. V shed 7 bases, J shed 4 bases, and the junction held 10 bases outside the gene matches. The germline gives CDR1 MNHEY, CDR2 SVGAGI. There are 15 residues in the CDR3. The CDR3: CASTGTGQPIYGYTF. Written as DNA, the CDR3 is TGTGCCAGCACCGGGACAGGGCAACCGATCTATGGCTACACCTTC.

This chain uses TRBV15 with TRBJ1-4, with 8 bases identical to TRBD1. The CDR3 has 15 amino acids. V lost 1 base to trimming and J lost 8 bases; unmatched junction nucleotides: 6. The germline gives CDR1 LNHNV, CDR2 YYDKDF (reference sequence). The CDR3 is CATSRVQGAGEKLFF. The CDR3 DNA sequence: TGTGCCACCAGCAGAGTGCAGGGGGCCGGGGAAAAACTGTTTTTT.

V usage is TRBV18 and J usage is TRBJ2-5; D is uncertain. Germline V gene lookup returns CDR1 KGHSH and CDR2 LQKENI. Trimming cost V 3 bases and J 1 base, with 9 bases left between them. The CDR3 consists of 14 residues. This CDR3 is CASSPEAPQETQYF. The DNA of the CDR3 is TGTGCCAGCTCACCTGAGGCCCCCCAAGAGACCCAGTACTTC.

The V call is TRBV9, the J call TRBJ1-3; TRBD1 matches at 8 bases. The CDR3 spans 16 residues. V lost 3 bases to trimming and J lost 4 bases; unmatched junction nucleotides: 9. The germline V gene has CDR1 SGDLS and CDR2 YYNGEE. The DNA of the CDR3 is TGTGCCAGCAGCGGCCCTGACAGGGGTACCGGAAACACCATATATTTT. The encoded protein is CASSGPDRGTGNTIYF.

J is TRBJ1-4 and V is TRBV4-3, with 7 positions matching TRBD1. The CDR3 runs to 18 residues. Trimming removed 0 bases from V and 6 bases from J; junction bases left unmatched: 13. Germline CDR1 and CDR2: LGHNA and YSLEER. The CDR3 DNA reads TGCGCCAGCAGCCAAGATCTTAGGCAGGGGGAAGTATATGAAAAACTGTTTTTT. It is translated as CASSQDLRQGEVYEKLFF.

This chain links TRBV6-5 with TRBJ1-5, with D maybe TRBD1 (6 bases). The CDR3 has 13 amino acids. V gave up 2 bases and J gave up 5 bases, with 7 bases separating them. Germline V CDR1 and CDR2: MNHEY, SVGAGI. This CDR3 reads CASSYRQDQPQHF. CDR3 nucleotides: TGTGCCAGCAGTTACCGACAGGATCAGCCCCAGCATTTT.

This chain connects TRBV7-9 to TRBJ2-7, with a weak D call TRBD2 (5 bases). The ends were cut back, 5 bases at V and 2 bases at J, with 16 bases in the middle. CDR3 length equals 15 residues. Germline CDR1 is SEHNR and CDR2 is FQNEAQ (reference sequence). Here the CDR3 DNA reads TGTGCCAGCAGCCCTCAGCGGCTGCTACCCTACGAGCAGTACTTC. The encoded protein is CASSPQRLLPYEQYF. Complete variable domain (other parts from reference TRBV7-9 and TRBJ2-7): DTGVSQNPRHKITKRGQNVTFRCDPISEHNRLYWYRQTLGQGPEFLTYFQNEAQLEKSRLLSDRFSAERPKGSFSTLEIQRTEQGDSAMYLCASSPQRLLPYEQYFGPGTRLTVT.

The chain employs TRBV4-2 and TRBJ2-7, with D unresolved. With 1 base removed from V and 4 bases from J, the gap between germline ends came to 20 bases. This CDR3 contains 17 residues. The germline CDR1 and CDR2 sequences are LGHNA and YNFKEQ. The CDR3 region has the DNA TGTGCCAGCAGCCAAGGCGATTTTTTCTCGCCGCAATACGAGCAGTACTTC. This gives the protein CASSQGDFFSPQYEQYF.

The chain has TRBV6-6 and TRBJ2-3; TRBD2 might be the D (5 bases). The CDR3 is 13 amino acids. V lost 6 bases and J lost 1, with 8 bases in between. The germline gives CDR1 MNHNY, CDR2 SVGAGI (reference sequence). CDR3 nucleotide sequence: TGTGCCAGCAGCTCGAGGGGCACAGATACGCAGTATTTT. Encoded protein: CASSSRGTDTQYF.

The CDR3 bases are TGTGCCAGTAGTAAGGGACAGAATATGGAGCAGTACTTC. Protein: CASSKGQNMEQYF. The chain combines TRBV19 with TRBJ2-7, with TRBD1 matching over 7 bases. CDR3 length: 13 amino acids. Germline CDR1 and CDR2: LNHDA and SQIVND (reference sequence). Trimming cost V 4 bases and J 7 bases; bases outside gene matches: 7.

This clone occurred once. This chain links TRBV10-2 with TRBJ2-5; D may be TRBD1 (6 bases). The CDR3 contains 13 residues. Germline V lookup: CDR1 WSHSY, CDR2 SAAADI. Between the trimmed V and J ends, which lost 3 bases and 7 bases, there was a span of 12 bases. The CDR3 DNA reads TGCGCCAGCAGTGAAGGGGGTCTCGTGACCCAGTACTTC. Translated, it gives CASSEGGLVTQYF.

The V and J genes are TRBV18 and TRBJ1-5; no reliable D call. The CDR3 is 13 residues long. The germline CDR1 and CDR2 sequences are KGHSH and LQKENI. Trimming shortened V by 3 bases and J by 6 bases, and 9 bases separated the two germline ends. CDR3 in DNA: TGTGCCAGCTCACCGGGCGAAGGTCAGCCCCAGCATTTT. As protein: CASSPGEGQPQHF.

The chain links TRBV19 to TRBJ2-7; D gene uncertain. V lost 6 bases and J 3 bases, leaving 18 bases between the germline ends. This CDR3 spans 15 amino acids. Germline assignment: CDR1 LNHDA and CDR2 SQIVND (reference sequence). DNA of the CDR3: TGTGCCAGTAGCCCTGGTGTGACAAGAGACTACGAGCAGTACTTC. Its translation: CASSPGVTRDYEQYF. Full variable domain (outside the CDR3, taken from reference TRBV19 and TRBJ2-7): DGGITQSPKYLFRKEGQNVTLSCEQNLNHDAMYWYRQDPGQGLRLIYYSQIVNDFQKGDIAEGYSVSREKKESFPLTVTSAQKNPTAFYLCASSPGVTRDYEQYFGPGTRLTVT.

This sequence joins TRBV10-3 and TRBJ1-2; 9 bases map to TRBD1. Germline lookup yields CDR1 ENHRY and CDR2 SYGVKD. V lost 3 bases and J lost 5; bases outside the gene matches: 13. The CDR3 is made up of 17 amino acids. The CDR3 spells CAISDQGGDRVRYGYTF. For the CDR3, the DNA is TGTGCCATCAGTGACCAAGGAGGGGACAGGGTTCGTTATGGCTACACCTTC.

This chain joins TRBV5-1 and TRBJ1-2; D gene uncertain. CDR1 SGHRS and CDR2 YFSETQ come from the germline V gene. This CDR3 is built from 13 residues. Trimming stripped 5 bases from V and 0 bases from J, with 8 bases between. The CDR3 here is CASRADPNYGYTF. The CDR3 DNA sequence: TGCGCCAGCAGGGCAGATCCTAACTATGGCTACACCTTC.

This chain joins TRBV5-4 and TRBJ2-5; 7 nucleotides agree with TRBD2. Germline V lookup: CDR1 SGHNT, CDR2 YYREEE (reference sequence). V lost 5 bases to trimming and J lost 2 bases; unmatched junction nucleotides: 6. The CDR3 runs 14 residues. The CDR3 reads CASSRAGRQETQYF. The CDR3 DNA follows: TGTGCCAGCAGTCGAGCGGGGCGACAAGAGACCCAGTACTTC.

This chain connects TRBV2 to TRBJ1-2, with 10 bases that match TRBD1. Germline values: CDR1 SNHLY, CDR2 FYNNEI. The CDR3 length is 13 residues. The ends lost 8 bases at V and 4 bases at J; junction bases unmatched: 4. This chain's CDR3 is CASHRTGGYGYTF. CDR3 coding DNA: TGTGCCAGCCACCGGACAGGGGGCTATGGCTACACCTTC.

In this sample, this clone turned up a few times. This chain uses TRBV19 with TRBJ2-7; the D gene is possibly TRBD1 (5 bases). CDR3 length equals 15 residues. V was shortened by 4 bases and J by 4 bases, with 17 bases between the two germline ends. Germline V lookup: CDR1 LNHDA, CDR2 SQIVND (reference sequence). The CDR3 protein is CASSTAGTGRYEQYF. In nucleotides, the CDR3 is TGTGCCAGTAGTACCGCCGGAACAGGAAGATACGAGCAGTACTTC.